The next 8 T cell receptor beta chains were all read from a single sample in a study of low-dose radiotherapy and immunotherapy resistance in tumors. TRAV- and TRBV-specific primers primed first-strand cDNA, covering alpha and beta chains. Both a constant-region primer and a V-primer adapter served to amplify TCRs across roughly 22 PCR cycles. TCRdb used MiXCR to reprocess the reads, holding one entry per CDR3 protein. This sample has tens of thousands of distinct CDR3 sequences, with roughly a sixth found just once. This sample's time point: before trial treatment. The starting material was PBMCs, obtained before treatment. The receptors shown here come from a male donor with prostate cancer.

Many counts were recorded for this clonotype. The genes are TRBV15 and TRBJ2-7; possibly TRBD1 or TRBD2 for D (5 bases each). The CDR3 length is 15 residues. Looked up from germline, CDR1 is LNHNV and CDR2 is YYDKDF (reference sequence). The V end lost 0 bases, the J end lost 2 bases, and 11 bases lay between the germline ends. The CDR3 DNA follows: TGTGCCACCAGCAGAGATTCAGGGCGGGCCTACGAGCAGTACTTC. It encodes CATSRDSGRAYEQYF.

This clonotype was observed many times. The rearrangement links TRBV5-1 to TRBJ2-7; maybe TRBD1 (6 bases). The CDR3 runs to 15 residues. Looked up from germline, CDR1 is SGHRS and CDR2 is YFSETQ. Trimming cost V 0 bases and J 3 bases, with 13 bases left between them. The CDR3 DNA reads TGCGCCAGCAGCTTGGCTGGTGTCAGGGGCTACGAGCAGTACTTC. This translates into CASSLAGVRGYEQYF.

J is TRBJ2-2 and V is TRBV9; TRBD1 agrees at 9 bases. J gave up 4 bases and V 1 base, and 5 bases lay outside the gene matches. The CDR3 runs 16 residues. The V gene's germline CDR1 is SGDLS and CDR2 YYNGEE. CDR3 in DNA: TGTGCCAGCAGCGTAACTGGGACAGGGCTCACCGGGGAGCTGTTTTTT. Translated, it gives CASSVTGTGLTGELFF.

This clonotype was seen many times. The genes are TRBV6-2 or TRBV6-3 and TRBJ1-2, with 11 bases matching TRBD1. Trimming took 2 bases from V and 4 from J; bases not matched to a gene: 6. Germline V gene sequence: CDR1 MNHEY, CDR2 SVGEGT. This CDR3 spans 16 amino acids. In DNA form, the CDR3 reads TGTGCCAGCAGTTACGCTCGGACAGGGGGCAGCTATGGCTACACCTTC. Protein product: CASSYARTGGSYGYTF.

This clonotype was detected ten times or more. The genes are TRBV12-3 or TRBV12-4 and TRBJ1-3; D gene uncertain. Trimming removed 1 base at V and 4 bases at J, with 8 bases between. The CDR3 covers 14 residues. The CDR3 loop is CASSLVREGNTIYF. CDR3 nucleotide sequence: TGTGCCAGCAGTTTAGTGAGGGAAGGAAACACCATATATTTT.

The sample holds many counts of this clonotype. V and J are TRBV4-1 and TRBJ1-2; 8 nucleotides match TRBD1. With 2 bases clipped from V and 6 bases from J, the junction kept 11 bases outside the gene matches. This CDR3 comprises 16 residues. Germline V gene sequence: CDR1 MGHRA, CDR2 YSYEKL. The CDR3 DNA sequence: TGCGCCAGCAGCCAACCAAAGGACAGGGTATCGAATGGCTACACCTTC. Its protein product is CASSQPKDRVSNGYTF.

On this clonotype itself: Because the CDR3's place on the DNA is in doubt, the DNA is left out and the CDR3 is given as listed by TCRdb. V and J are TRBV21-1 and TRBJ2-2; the DNA was not compared with TRBD1, the D call given in the table. TRBV21-1 is a pseudogene segment. The CDR3 spans 18 residues, counting both ends. The CDR3 protein is CASSTRSTGRGDRGAVFF.

This clonotype was seen at least ten times. The chain has TRBV10-2 and TRBJ2-7; D is perhaps TRBD1 (6 bases). The CDR3 runs to 13 residues. Germline loops: CDR1 WSHSY, CDR2 SAAADI. V was cut by 7 bases and J by 6 bases, with 16 bases left in between. CDR3 sequence: CASTQQGLVEQYF. CDR3 DNA sequence: TGCGCCAGCACCCAACAGGGTTTGGTCGAGCAGTACTTC.